The subject of this entry is one T cell receptor beta chain. Its antigen is unknown. The junction departs from germline at one end; a sequencing error may be responsible. The sample belongs to a study of tumor and adjacent non-tumor tissue in lung cancer (dated by TCRdb to the late 2010s). With respect to the entire study: By cancer type, the cohort comprised some twelve adenocarcinoma patients, 2 squamous cell carcinoma patients and 1 small cell lung cancer patient. Sequencing generated a total of approximately 130 million productive TCRbeta reads, averaging roughly 4.2 million reads per sample. Among the approximately 15 patients, ages ranged from about 31 to 85 years, approximately 10 were men and 5 were women, and disease was TNM stage I to III. The study compared bulk TCRbeta repertoires from lung tumor tissue and matched distant non-tumor lung tissue of about 16 lung cancer patients. Over 25 paired specimens, one tumor and one normal lung sample per patient, were profiled by TCRbeta CDR3 sequencing. Findings and caveats that apply to the study as a whole: The top 100 clones made up a significantly larger cumulative share of the repertoire in normal lung than in tumor tissue. Significantly higher TCR diversity was found in younger patients, and higher tumor TCR diversity was associated with shorter overall and disease-free survival. Only roughly 16 patients were in the cohort, and the authors stated that larger samples and more detailed clinical data are needed. Because peripheral blood was not sequenced, blood TCRbeta repertoires in the lung cancer patients of the study were not examined. Neither the sequencing platform nor unique molecular identifiers are named or mentioned anywhere in the methods. TCR diversity (inverse Simpson) was significantly higher in tumor than in normal lung tissue (roughly 390 vs 170, P = 0.0075, Mann-Whitney U test).

The library was prepared using multiplex PCR. Reads for this sample came from an Illumina HiSeq 2500. Following protocols modified from ARM-PCR, the researchers constructed TCRbeta libraries through three rounds of nested PCR with primers (Table S4). Before sequencing, PCR products of 200-500 bp were cut from the gel and purified using the QIAquick gel extraction kit. The study's processing was this. Trimmomatic was used to clean the reads, FLASH merged the cleaned reads into complete CDR3 sequences, and MiTCR assigned the sequences to V(D)J germline segments. Clonal diversity was computed as the inverse Simpson's index with VDJtools. Productive reads were defined as in-frame sequences without a premature stop codon. TCRdb cleaned the public reads at Q25 with fastp, built clones with MiXCR and kept in-frame beta chains. Each entry merges the rows of one CDR3 protein and shows their most common DNA and genes. For this entry, the V and J calls and clone size follow TCRdb and not the study's own pipeline. In all, the sample holds 200,000 to 250,000 distinct CDR3 sequences, and 70% to 75% of those were seen once. Approximately 25% of the sample is held by the ten biggest clonotypes.

The CDR3 goes from the cysteine to the phenylalanine over 13 residues. Only the CDR3 part of the read is kept: 39 bases, read in frame from the first base. Sequences SGHAT (CDR1) and FQNNGV (CDR2) are obtained from the germline V gene. RNA was extracted from bulk unsorted tissue and checked for quality with a NanoDrop ND-1000 and an Agilent 2100. All donors had newly diagnosed lung cancer, had not received prior chemotherapy, and were admitted for thoracic surgery in China between August and November 2014. Patients with previous radiotherapy or chemotherapy, or with another concurrent cancer, were excluded from the study. Pieces of surgical tissue measuring about 1-2.2 cm3 were kept in RNAlater solution and stored at -80 degrees C until use.

The clonotype comes from a man between 60 and 70 years old with non-small cell lung cancer. Sequencing was done on a sample of lung tumor tissue. Here the chain combines TRBV11-2 and TRBJ1-1; confidence is insufficient to name the D gene. This receptor carries the CDR3 CASSLDRSGEAFF. At the DNA level, the sequence is TGTGCCAGCAGCTTAGATCGTTCCGGAGAAGCCTTCTTT.